This T cell receptor (beta chain) originates from a study of control samples from healthy donors and cancer patients. Assay: immunoSEQ multiplex PCR; the TCRdb copy retains only in-frame clones and omits some. The sample has around 80,000 clones; more than 70% are singletons. Trimming removed 4 bases at V and 3 bases at J, with 10 bases between. Germline assignment: CDR1 LGHDT and CDR2 YNNKEL (reference sequence). The CDR3 totals 14 residues. Sequencing input: blood. V and J are TRBV3-1 (or the pseudogene TRBV3-2) and TRBJ1-3, with a tentative D call TRBD1 (6 bases). The sequence derives from a woman between 50 and 59 years old in good health. The CDR3 nucleotides are TGTGCCAGCAGCCCGAGGACAGTTGGAAACACCATATATTTT. It is translated as CASSPRTVGNTIYF.